This TCR beta chain was identified during a study of cytomegalovirus exposure and HLA in healthy donors listed by TCRdb under 2017. With regard to the full study: In an earlier analysis of some 610 of the donors, about 260 Gb of sequence data and 90 million to 120 million unique TCR beta sequences from about 179 million T cells were reported. Around 320 gigabases of sequencing data and 80 million or so unique TCR sequences were included in an early release covering 500 to 750 HLA-typed donors. Among the roughly 410 genotyped donors, around 81% belonged to the genetic ancestry cluster associated with self-reported Caucasian donors. The study aimed to test whether signatures of past pathogen exposure could be identified by cataloging public T cell receptors. The T cell repertoires of 666 subjects were profiled by immunosequencing and related to cytomegalovirus serostatus. In addition to the first cohort of 650 to 750 subjects, a separate validation cohort of 100 to 150 different subjects was used. The study combined high-throughput TCR immunosequencing, statistical association of individual TCRs with disease status, and machine learning to predict cytomegalovirus infection status. A later analysis re-analyzed previously published TCR beta repertoires from 550 to 700 donors and added high-resolution HLA genotyping to study TCR occurrence patterns. Rather than using new phenotypic data, the later analysis identified candidate immune exposures from TCR beta sequences and from how often those sequences occurred across donors. In an earlier analysis of roughly 540 of the donors, high-throughput TCR beta sequencing was used to judge whether each TCR beta V gene segment behaved as functional or pseudogenic. Alongside the repertoire data, information on donor age, sex, ethnicity and CMV serostatus was compiled. Genome-wide SNP genotypes for about 55% of the 666 donors were used in a later genetic analysis, which treated that subset as a discovery cohort. All discovery cohort repertoires had been generated using a single sequencing platform. Both class I and class II loci were covered by HLA typing, at four-digit resolution. Typing coverage varied by locus: roughly 620-640 donors for A, B, C, DRB1 and DQB1; roughly 560 for DQA1; about 570 for DPA1; approximately 490 for DPB1. Roughly 5 DR-DQ haplotypes were handled as single units for association and clustering, since linkage in the cohort was strong. On average, around 230,000 unique TCR beta nucleotide sequences were sequenced per donor among about 400 genotyped donors of the cohort, with about 19% of those sequences being non-productive.

The trim is 0 bases for V and 4 bases for J, with a gap of 9 bases between the germline ends. The CDR3 numbers 14 residues from cysteine through phenylalanine. Of the read, only the CDR3 DNA is kept; its 42 bases are in frame from base 1. From the germline V gene, CDR1 is MGHDK and CDR2 is SYGVNS. Receptor amplification or capture employed the immunoSEQ multiplex PCR assay. For the multiplex PCR, a mixture combining 60 forward primers for TCR Vbeta segments and 13 reverse primers for TCR Jbeta segments was used. A multiplex PCR assay on genomic DNA amplified the CDR3 region of rearranged TCR beta genes. On the Illumina HiSeq System, the amplified TCR beta libraries were sequenced as 87-base-pair reads. Concerning the study's data processing: A later analysis counted about 76 million unique TCR beta chains across the 640 or so repertoires, and around 9.9 million of these chains were shared by at least two donors. Raw reads were error-corrected and collapsed into unique sequences with a nearest-neighbor algorithm that merged closely related sequences to remove PCR and sequencing errors. CDR3 sequences were aligned to IMGT reference sequences to assign V, D and J gene segments. For a sequence to be retained, a match of at least six nucleotides to both a V gene segment and a J gene segment was required. A rearrangement counted as productive if the CDR3 had no stop codons and remained in frame with V and J, and every other rearrangement counted as non-productive. Following IMGT convention, CDR3 was defined as the stretch from the second conserved V-encoded cysteine to the conserved J-encoded phenylalanine. Sequences without an unambiguous match to a single V gene segment were excluded from the earlier analysis of a few hundred of the donors. In an earlier analysis of approximately 590 of the donors, a V segment was called functional when productive rearrangements were above 56.7%, and segregating when the standard deviation between donors exceeded 5%. A statistical classification framework was developed to diagnose cytomegalovirus status using the catalog of TCR beta chain sequences. In a later analysis, TCR nucleotide sequences were compared against IMGT/GENE-DB human TR gene sequences so that V and J genes could be assigned. A later analysis assigned CDR3 sequences and most-parsimonious VDJ recombination scenarios with the TCRdist pipeline. In a later analysis, each TCR beta chain was defined by its CDR3 amino acid sequence together with its V-gene family, and reads lacking a unique V-gene family were excluded. A later analysis removed over 500 highly shared, low-generation-probability nucleotide sequences to deal with suspected cross-contamination and a sequencing artifact. For each public chain, a later analysis derived a clonal expansion index from normalized ranks of inferred template counts within each repertoire. A later analysis computed generation probabilities with a VDJ recombination model fitted to out-of-frame rearrangements, and checked the results against IGoR. A later analysis scored TCR-TCR, TCR-HLA and TCR-CMV co-occurrence with hypergeometric tests, applying a repertoire-size bias correction to TCR pairs. To estimate false discovery rates, a later analysis permuted the HLA or CMV assignments 20 times. In a later analysis, co-occurring TCRs were grouped using DBSCAN, and TCRdist sequence similarity was added for clustering within HLA-allele-positive subsets. Co-occurrence clustering excluded repertoires with fewer than 30,000 or more than 120,000 public chains, plus five with anomalous nucleotide sharing. TCRdb's version of the immuneACCESS table is confined to in-frame rearrangements and falls short of the full clone set. An unresolved V gene accounts for under half of the shortfall where checked; the remainder is of unknown origin. V and J calls and clone size are those listed in that table; D and trimming were worked out from the DNA. Here the sample has about 160,000 clones; approximately 81% occur a single time. The top ten clones comprise over 2.5% of the sample.

The cohort comprised hundreds of healthy bone marrow donors. At the time of sampling, every cohort member was nominally healthy, though immune exposures that went unrecorded were likely present. The donor tested CMV seronegative, placing the donor among the 350 or so seronegative members of the cohort. A peripheral blood sample was collected from each donor, and TCR beta sequencing was performed on peripheral blood mononuclear cells. Genomic DNA extraction from the blood cell samples was performed with the Qiagen DNeasy Blood Extraction Kit. With regard to this clone: Its recognized antigen is unknown. There are no base qualities to consult, and no much larger clone falls within one base.

Findings and caveats that apply to the study as a whole: A later analysis reported that several top co-occurrence clusters appeared linked to parvovirus B19, influenza, CMV and Epstein-Barr virus. In a later genetic analysis, a missense DCLRE1C variant was associated with V-gene and J-gene trimming of TCR beta chains, and the association was replicated in an independent cohort. A later genetic analysis reported fewer N-insertions in productive TCRs among donors in an Asian-associated ancestry cluster than the roughly 670-donor mean. A further reported finding was that TCR beta sequences accurately predicted the HLA-A and HLA-B alleles for most subjects in the first cohort. Because counts were too low, some 17 rarely observed V segments, including chromosome 9 orphons, were excluded from the earlier analysis of some 590 of the donors. In a later analysis, HLA-associated TCR beta chains were found to be more clonally expanded and to have lower generation probabilities than equally common non-associated chains. Assigning TCR associations to individual alleles was difficult when HLA alleles, especially DR and DQ, strongly co-occurred. In a later analysis, most CMV-associated TCR beta chains were found to appear HLA-restricted, with HLA associations seemingly driven largely by CMV exposure. In a later analysis, TCR association rates were found to vary across HLA loci, with the most associated TCRs seen for DRB1 alleles and the fewest for HLA-C alleles. The presence/absence analyses assumed that sequencing depth was roughly uniform across donors, and that assumption may not be true. This cohort had only TCR beta chains sequenced, and the lack of alpha or paired-chain data limited which features could be detected. CMV serostatus was the only immune exposure information available for the cohort. In the study, 150 to 200 TCR beta chains were listed as associated with cytomegalovirus. Because HLA typing was unavailable for some donors at each locus, only the typed subset was used in association tests. The authors suggested that the approach could potentially be generalized to other disease states and immunological phenotypes. An earlier analysis of 587 of the donors showed that most TCR beta V segments appeared in productive rearrangements either about 87% or about 30% of the time, which broadly matched IMGT annotations. In vitro tests confirmed that a few of the cytomegalovirus-associated TCR beta chains recognize cytomegalovirus antigens. A group of highly shared sequence variants was considered likely to be a technical artifact of the sequencing pipeline. In both the original and validation cohorts, the classifier was reported to diagnose cytomegalovirus status with high specificity and sensitivity. Specific HLA alleles were associated with around 18,000 TCR beta sequences at a false discovery rate of 0.05 in a later analysis. Most TCR sequences were seen in very few donors, while some public TCRs were found in many individuals. Correlated functional status among segregating V segments might be attributable to linkage disequilibrium, but an unknown experimental factor could not be ruled out. Some IMGT-functional V segments, including TRBV6-2 and TRBV6-3, could not be told apart with the 87-base-pair reads, so those segments were excluded.

The receptor chain draws on TRBV25-1 and TRBJ1-1; no confident D gene assignment can be made. The sequence was collected from a female donor in good health and CMV-seronegative. Input material: PBMCs. The DNA sequence is TGTGCCAGCAGTGAATATCAGGAGGGCACTGAAGCTTTCTTT. Its protein is CASSEYQEGTEAFF.